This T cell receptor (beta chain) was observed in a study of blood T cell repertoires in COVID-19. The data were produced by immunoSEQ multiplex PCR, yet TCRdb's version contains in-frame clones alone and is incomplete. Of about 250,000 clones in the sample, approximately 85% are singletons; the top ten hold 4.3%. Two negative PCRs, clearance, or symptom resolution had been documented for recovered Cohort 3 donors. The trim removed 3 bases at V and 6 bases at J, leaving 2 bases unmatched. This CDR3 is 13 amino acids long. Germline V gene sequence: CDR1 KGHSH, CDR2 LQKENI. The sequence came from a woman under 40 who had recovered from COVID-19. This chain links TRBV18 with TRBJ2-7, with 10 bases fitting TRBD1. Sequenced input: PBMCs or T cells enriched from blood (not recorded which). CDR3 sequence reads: CASSPGQGSEQYF. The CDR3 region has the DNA TGTGCCAGCTCACCGGGACAGGGGAGCGAGCAGTACTTC.